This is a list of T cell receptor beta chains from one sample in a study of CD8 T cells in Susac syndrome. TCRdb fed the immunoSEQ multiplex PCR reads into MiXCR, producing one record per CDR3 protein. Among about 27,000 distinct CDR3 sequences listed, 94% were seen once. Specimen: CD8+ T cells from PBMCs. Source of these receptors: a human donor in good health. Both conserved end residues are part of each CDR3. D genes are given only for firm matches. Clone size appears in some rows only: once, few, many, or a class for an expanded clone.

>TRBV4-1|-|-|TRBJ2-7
CASSQVGLYEQYF
TGCGCCAGCAGCCAAGTAGGGCTCTACGAGCAGTACTTC
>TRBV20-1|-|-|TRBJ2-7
CSAVTGREYYEQYF
TGCAGTGCTGTAACAGGGAGGGAGTACTACGAGCAGTACTTC
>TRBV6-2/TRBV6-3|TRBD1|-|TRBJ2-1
CASSPWGQVYNEQFF
TGTGCCAGCAGCCCTTGGGGACAGGTTTACAATGAGCAGTTCTTC
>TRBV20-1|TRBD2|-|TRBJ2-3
CSARVASGGDTQYF
TGCAGTGCTAGAGTGGCTAGCGGGGGGGATACGCAGTATTTT
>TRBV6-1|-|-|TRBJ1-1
CASSVSKNTEAFF
TGTGCCAGCAGTGTGAGCAAGAACACTGAAGCTTTCTTT
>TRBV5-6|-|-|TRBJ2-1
CASSLKVDEQFF
TGTGCCAGCAGCTTAAAGGTGGATGAGCAGTTCTTC
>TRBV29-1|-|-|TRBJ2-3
CSVVADTQYF
TGCAGCGTTGTGGCAGATACGCAGTATTTT
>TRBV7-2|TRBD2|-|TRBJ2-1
CASSLPSGGTYNEQFF
TGTGCCAGCAGCTTACCTAGCGGGGGGACCTACAATGAGCAGTTCTTC
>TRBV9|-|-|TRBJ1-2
CASSVGENYGYTF
TGTGCCAGCAGCGTTGGAGAGAACTATGGCTACACCTTC
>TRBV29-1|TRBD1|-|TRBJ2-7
CSVVEGTGVREQYF
TGCAGCGTTGTGGAGGGGACAGGGGTACGCGAGCAGTACTTC
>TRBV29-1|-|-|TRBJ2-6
CSVEGGDMESSGANVLTF
TGCAGCGTTGAAGGAGGGGACATGGAGAGCTCTGGGGCCAACGTCCTGACTTTC
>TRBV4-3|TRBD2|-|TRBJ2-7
CASRLGLAGSYEQYF
TGCGCCAGCAGACTCGGACTAGCGGGGTCCTACGAGCAGTACTTC
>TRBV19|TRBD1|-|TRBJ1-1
CASSIPGQAPNTEAFF
TGTGCCAGTAGTATCCCCGGACAGGCCCCGAACACTGAAGCTTTCTTT
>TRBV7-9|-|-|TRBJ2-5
CASSPSIGRETQYF
TGTGCCAGCAGCCCTAGCATAGGGAGGGAGACCCAGTACTTC
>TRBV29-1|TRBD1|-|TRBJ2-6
CSVTRGTGANVLTF
TGCAGCGTGACCAGGGGGACCGGGGCCAACGTCCTGACTTTC
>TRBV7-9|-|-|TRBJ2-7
CASSLASTVTYEQYF
TGTGCCAGCAGCTTAGCGTCGACAGTTACCTACGAGCAGTACTTC
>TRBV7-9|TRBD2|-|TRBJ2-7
CASSSRLAGSYEQYF
TGTGCCAGCAGCTCTAGACTAGCGGGATCCTACGAGCAGTACTTC
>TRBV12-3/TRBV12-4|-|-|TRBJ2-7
CASSFGQYEQYF
TGTGCCAGCAGTTTCGGTCAGTACGAGCAGTACTTC
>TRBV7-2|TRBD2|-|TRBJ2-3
CASSLVLAGGAIADTQYF
TGTGCCAGCAGCTTAGTTTTAGCGGGGGGCGCTATAGCAGATACGCAGTATTTT
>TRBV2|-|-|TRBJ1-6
CASKGSVYNSPLHF
TGTGCCAGCAAGGGGAGTGTCTATAATTCACCCCTCCACTTT
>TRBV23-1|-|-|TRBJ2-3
CASSLRDISTDTQYF
TGCGCCAGCAGCCTCCGGGACATATCCACAGATACGCAGTATTTT
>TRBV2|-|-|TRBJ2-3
CASSEQLVDTQYF
TGTGCCAGCAGTGAGCAATTGGTAGATACGCAGTATTTT
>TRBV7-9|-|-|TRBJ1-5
CASSNSAGANQPQHF
TGTGCCAGCAGTAATTCGGCCGGGGCGAATCAGCCCCAGCATTTT
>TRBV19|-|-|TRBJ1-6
CASSISLGNSPLHF
TGTGCCAGTAGTATCAGTCTGGGGAATTCACCCCTCCACTTT
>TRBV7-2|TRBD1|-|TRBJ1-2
CASSSKTGATYGYTF
TGTGCCAGCAGCTCTAAGACAGGGGCAACTTATGGCTACACCTTC
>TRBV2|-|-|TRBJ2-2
CASGAGTLAGELFF
TGTGCCAGCGGAGCCGGGACTCTAGCCGGGGAGCTGTTTTTT
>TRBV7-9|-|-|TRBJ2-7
CASSLDSQGDYEQYF
TGTGCCAGCAGCTTAGATAGCCAGGGCGACTACGAGCAGTACTTC
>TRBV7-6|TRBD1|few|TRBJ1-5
CASSSGTGVSQPQHF
TGTGCCAGCAGCTCAGGGACAGGGGTGAGTCAGCCCCAGCATTTT
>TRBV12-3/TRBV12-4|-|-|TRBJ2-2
CASRTLWGRNTGELFF
TGTGCCAGCAGGACCTTGTGGGGGCGGAACACCGGGGAGCTGTTTTTT
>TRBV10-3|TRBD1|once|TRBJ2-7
CAISGGTGGFYEQYF
TGTGCCATCAGTGGCGGGACAGGGGGCTTCTACGAGCAGTACTTC
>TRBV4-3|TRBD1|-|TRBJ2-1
CASSQDRGQIEQFF
TGCGCCAGCAGCCAAGACAGGGGGCAAATTGAGCAGTTCTTC
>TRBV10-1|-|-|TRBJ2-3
CASSQGTPDTQYF
TGCGCCAGCAGTCAAGGGACACCAGATACGCAGTATTTT
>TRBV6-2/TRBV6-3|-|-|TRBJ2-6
CASSPNRDGANVLTF
TGTGCCAGCAGTCCCAACAGGGACGGGGCCAACGTCCTGACTTTC
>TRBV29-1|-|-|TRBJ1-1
CSVDTGTDTEAFF
TGCAGCGTTGATACAGGGACGGACACTGAAGCTTTCTTT
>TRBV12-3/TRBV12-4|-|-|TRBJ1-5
CASSLAAGINQPQHF
TGTGCCAGCAGTTTAGCGGCAGGTATTAATCAGCCCCAGCATTTT
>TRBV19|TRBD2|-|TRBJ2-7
CASRAGGSYEQYF
TGTGCCAGTAGGGCGGGGGGTTCCTACGAGCAGTACTTC
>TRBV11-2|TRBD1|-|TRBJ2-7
CASSLVVRGSFTYEQYF
TGTGCCAGCAGCTTAGTGGTCAGGGGGTCCTTCACCTACGAGCAGTACTTC
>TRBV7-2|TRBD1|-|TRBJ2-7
CASSSHRGEYEQYF
TGTGCCAGCAGCTCACACAGGGGGGAGTACGAGCAGTACTTC
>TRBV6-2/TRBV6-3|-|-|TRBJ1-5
CASSYVTPGYQPQHF
TGTGCCAGCAGTTACGTCACCCCAGGATATCAGCCCCAGCATTTT
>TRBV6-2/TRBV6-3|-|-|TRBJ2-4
CASSYRDRDWQNIQYF
TGTGCCAGCAGTTACCGCGACAGGGACTGGCAAAACATTCAGTACTTC
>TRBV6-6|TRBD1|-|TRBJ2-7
CASSYARTGIIEQYF
TGTGCCAGCAGTTACGCAAGGACAGGGATTATTGAGCAGTACTTC
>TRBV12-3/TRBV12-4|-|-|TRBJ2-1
CASSLDNEQFF
TGTGCCAGCAGCCTGGACAATGAGCAGTTCTTC
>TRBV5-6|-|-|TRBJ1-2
CASSLGQGIYGYTF
TGTGCCAGCAGCTTGGGTCAGGGAATCTATGGCTACACCTTC
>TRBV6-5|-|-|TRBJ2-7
CASSYSQGMYEQYF
TGTGCCAGCAGTTACTCGCAGGGAATGTACGAGCAGTACTTC
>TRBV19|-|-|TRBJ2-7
CASSPRGSNYEQYF
TGTGCCAGTAGTCCTCGTGGGAGTAACTACGAGCAGTACTTC
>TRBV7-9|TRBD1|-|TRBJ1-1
CASSSGQMNTEAFF
TGTGCCAGCAGCTCGGGACAGATGAACACTGAAGCTTTCTTT
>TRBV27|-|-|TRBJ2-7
CASSHSASSYEQYF
TGTGCCAGCAGTCATTCGGCGAGCTCCTACGAGCAGTACTTC